The 11 T cell receptor beta chains below all came from one sample that was sequenced in a study of CD8 T cells in Susac syndrome (dated by TCRdb to about 2019). Libraries were made using the immunoSEQ multiplex PCR assay. RNA was extracted using the RNeasy kit, and about 0.45 to 1 ug of the RNA was reverse transcribed with random hexamers. TCRdb reanalyzed the raw reads on its own, using fastp at Q25 for trimming and MiXCR for clone calling, and kept in-frame beta chains. One record per CDR3 amino acid sequence lists the most common genes and DNA. This sample has hundreds of thousands of distinct CDR3 sequences in its table, and over 90% of those were observed once. The ten largest make up around 0.076% of the sample. Sequencing input: CD4+ T cells from PBMCs. The receptors here all came from a human donor with multiple sclerosis.

This chain connects TRBV3-1 to TRBJ1-5; the D gene is possibly TRBD1 (5 bases). The CDR3 is 13 residues long. Germline V gene sequence: CDR1 LGHDT, CDR2 YNNKEL (reference sequence). Trimming took off 6 bases at V and 8 bases at J, with 14 bases between the two ends. The CDR3, as DNA: TGTGCCAGCAGTACAGGACTGAGGGAGCCCCAGCATTTT. Protein sequence: CASSTGLREPQHF.

The J gene is TRBJ2-5, the V gene TRBV20-1, with 12 bases matching TRBD2. The V gene end was trimmed by 4 bases and the J gene end by 5 bases; junction bases not matched to a gene: 2. CDR1 is DFQATT and CDR2 is SNEGSKA in the germline V gene (reference sequence). The CDR3 is 13 residues long. The CDR3: CSATLAGGETQYF. CDR3 in DNA: TGCAGTGCTACCCTAGCGGGGGGGGAGACCCAGTACTTC.

This sequence joins TRBV6-2 or TRBV6-3 and TRBJ1-5; 7 bases line up with TRBD1. Germline CDR1 and CDR2: MNHEY and SVGEGT. This CDR3 region has 14 residues. Losses at the gene ends were 0 bases for V and 7 bases for J; bases not matched to a gene: 3. Here the CDR3 DNA reads TGTGCCAGCAGTTACTCCAGGGGGAACCAGCCCCAGCATTTT. Amino acid sequence: CASSYSRGNQPQHF.

For this clonotype: Germline is not matched at one junction end, which may reflect a read error. J is TRBJ2-7 and V is TRBV7-9; D remains ambiguous. The CDR3 spans 12 residues. CDR1 is SEHNR and CDR2 is FQNEAQ in the germline V gene (reference sequence). DNA for the CDR3: TGTGCCAGCAGCCCAAACTCCTTCGAGCAGTACTTC. It translates to CASSPNSFEQYF. The complete variable domain, with remaining parts taken from reference TRBV7-9 and TRBJ2-7, reads DTGVSQNPRHKITKRGQNVTFRCDPISEHNRLYWYRQTLGQGPEFLTYFQNEAQLEKSRLLSDRFSAERPKGSFSTLEIQRTEQGDSAMYLCASSPNSFEQYFGPGTRLTVT.

V is TRBV30 and J is TRBJ2-5; the D gene is possibly TRBD2 (5 bases). The CDR3 is 12 amino acids. V lost 3 bases, J lost 5 bases, and 10 bases lay in between. Germline CDR1 is GTSNPN and CDR2 is SVGIG (reference sequence). This chain's CDR3 is CAWRSGFETQYF. CDR3 coding DNA: TGTGCCTGGAGATCGGGGTTTGAGACCCAGTACTTC.

The chain has TRBV20-1 and TRBJ1-5; a weak D match, TRBD1 (6 bases). V lost 4 bases and J lost 4, with 23 bases in between. CDR3 length equals 17 residues. The germline V gene encodes CDR1 DFQATT and CDR2 SNEGSKA (reference sequence). In DNA, the CDR3 is TGCAGTGCTAAAGTGGTGGAGACAGGCGCCCAGAATCAGCCCCAGCATTTT. This encodes CSAKVVETGAQNQPQHF.

This chain links TRBV27 with TRBJ1-5; the D is unclear. Germline V lookup: CDR1 MNHEY, CDR2 SMNVEV (reference sequence). The V end was cut by 6 bases, the J end by 5 bases, with 17 bases between. This CDR3 comprises 15 residues. The CDR3 spells CASSPRAPVHQPQHF. CDR3 nucleotide sequence: TGTGCCAGCAGCCCCCGGGCTCCGGTGCATCAGCCCCAGCATTTT.

V gene TRBV21-1 combines with J gene TRBJ2-7; the table calls TRBD1, which could not be checked here. TRBV21-1 is listed as a pseudogene. The CDR3 runs to 13 residues. The CDR3 nucleotides read TGTGCCAGCGGGGGCAGGTTATCCTACGAGCAGTACGTC. Its protein is CASGGRLSYEQYV.

This chain links TRBV18 with TRBJ1-1, with D uncertain. Germline lookup yields CDR1 KGHSH and CDR2 LQKENI. The ends were cut back, 6 bases at V and 0 bases at J, with 11 bases in the middle. The length of the CDR3 is 14 residues. DNA of the CDR3: TGTGCCAGCTCGGGGAGGGAGGTGAACACTGAAGCTTTCTTT. Its translation: CASSGREVNTEAFF.

The CDR3 coding sequence is TGCAGTGCTAGAGATTTGGGGACCTCAGTCCGAGAGCAGTACTTC. Translation gives CSARDLGTSVREQYF. This chain uses TRBV20-1 with TRBJ2-7, with D perhaps being TRBD1 or TRBD2 (5 bases each). The CDR3 is 15 residues long. V lost 0 bases and J 7 bases, leaving 19 bases between the germline ends. The V gene's germline CDR1 is DFQATT and CDR2 SNEGSKA (reference sequence).

V usage is TRBV20-1 and J usage is TRBJ2-7; D ambiguous. The CDR3 loop spans 11 amino acids. Looked up from germline, CDR1 is DFQATT and CDR2 is SNEGSKA (reference sequence). The ends were cut back, 3 bases at V and 3 bases at J, with 6 bases in the middle. The CDR3 sequence: CSARLDYEQYF. The CDR3 region has the DNA TGCAGTGCTAGGTTGGACTACGAGCAGTACTTC.